This T cell receptor (beta chain) derives from a study of cytotoxic CD8 clonotypes in ibrutinib-treated CLL. Study in general: Response was recorded as partial in approximately 24 patients and complete in 2; at median roughly 63 months, approximately 15 remained remitted and approximately twelve had progressed.

Assay used: immunoSEQ multiplex PCR; TCRdb lists only in-frame clones, some missing. This table has around 330,000 clones, approximately 67% appearing once. This CDR3 contains 15 residues. Germline loops: CDR1 MGHRA, CDR2 YSYEKL. Trimming took 5 bases from V and 1 from J; bases not matched to a gene: 5. The TCR comes from a human donor with chronic lymphocytic leukemia. Sequenced material: PBMCs, taken after 36 months of ibrutinib treatment. V gene TRBV4-1 combines with J gene TRBJ1-1; 9 bases are shared with TRBD1. The CDR3 region is CASSYPTGGNTEAFF. The CDR3 nucleotides are TGCGCCAGCAGCTACCCGACAGGGGGGAACACTGAAGCTTTCTTT.